This T cell receptor beta chain derives from a study of PD-L1 blockade in urothelial cancer. Study summary: The number of prior chemotherapy regimens per patient was 0 to 3.

Only in-frame clones appear in the TCRdb table, and some are missing; sequencing was by immunoSEQ multiplex PCR. The table records tens of thousands of clones, roughly 90% of them present only once. Looked up from germline, CDR1 is SGHRS and CDR2 is YFSETQ. This CDR3 contains 16 residues. V was pared by 0 bases and J by 8 bases, with 18 bases between. Documented time point: peripheral blood 6 weeks after treatment start. For each patient, 1 to 8 samples were obtained, pretreatment and on-treatment. Sequenced material: PBMCs, taken around atezolizumab (anti-PD-L1) treatment. This rearrangement joins TRBV5-1 to TRBJ2-1, with a tentative D call TRBD1 (5 bases). This TCR derives from a man in his sixties with urothelial cancer. The CDR3: CASSLAVSRERDEQFF. The CDR3 bases are TGCGCCAGCAGCTTGGCCGTTAGCAGGGAAAGGGATGAGCAGTTCTTC.